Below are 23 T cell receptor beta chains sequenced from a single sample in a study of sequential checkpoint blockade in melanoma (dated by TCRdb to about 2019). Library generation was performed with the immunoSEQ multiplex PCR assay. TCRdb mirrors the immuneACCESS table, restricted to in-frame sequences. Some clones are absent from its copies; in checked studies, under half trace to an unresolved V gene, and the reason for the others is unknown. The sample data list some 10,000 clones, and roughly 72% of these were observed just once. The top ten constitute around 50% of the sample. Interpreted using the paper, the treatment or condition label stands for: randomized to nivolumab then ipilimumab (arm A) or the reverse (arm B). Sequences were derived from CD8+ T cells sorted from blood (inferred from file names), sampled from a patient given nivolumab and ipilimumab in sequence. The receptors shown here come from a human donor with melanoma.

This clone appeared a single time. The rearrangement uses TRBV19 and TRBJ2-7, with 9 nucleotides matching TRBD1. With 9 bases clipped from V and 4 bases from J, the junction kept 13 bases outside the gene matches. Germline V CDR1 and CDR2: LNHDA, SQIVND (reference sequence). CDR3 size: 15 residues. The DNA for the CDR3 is TGTGCCAGCCGAACCTCTACAGGGGGCTTGTACGAGCAGTACTTC. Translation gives CASRTSTGGLYEQYF.

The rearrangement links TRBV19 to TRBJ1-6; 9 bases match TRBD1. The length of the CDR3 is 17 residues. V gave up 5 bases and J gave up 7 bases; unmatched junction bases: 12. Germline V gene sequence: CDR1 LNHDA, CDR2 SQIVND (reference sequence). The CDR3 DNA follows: TGTGCCAGTAGTTCCCGGGGACAGGGACGGGCCAATTCACCCCTCCACTTT. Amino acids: CASSSRGQGRANSPLHF.

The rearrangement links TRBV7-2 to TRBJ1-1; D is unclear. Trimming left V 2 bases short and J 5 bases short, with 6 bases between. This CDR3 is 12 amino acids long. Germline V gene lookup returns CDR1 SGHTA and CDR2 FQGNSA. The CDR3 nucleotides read TGTGCCAGCAGCTTAATCCCTACTGAAGCTTTCTTT. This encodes CASSLIPTEAFF.

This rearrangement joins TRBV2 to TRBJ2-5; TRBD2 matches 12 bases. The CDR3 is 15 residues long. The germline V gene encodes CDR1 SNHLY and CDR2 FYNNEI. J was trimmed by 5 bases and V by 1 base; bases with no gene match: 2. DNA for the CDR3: TGTGCCAGCAGTGAAGTAACTAGCGGGGGGGAGACCCAGTACTTC. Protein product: CASSEVTSGGETQYF.

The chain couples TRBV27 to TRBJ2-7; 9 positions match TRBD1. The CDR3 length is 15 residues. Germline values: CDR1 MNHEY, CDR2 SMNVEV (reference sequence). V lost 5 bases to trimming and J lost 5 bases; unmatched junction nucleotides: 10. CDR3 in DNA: TGTGCCAGCAGTCCCCCCGGGACAGGGACCCACGAGCAGTACTTC. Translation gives CASSPPGTGTHEQYF.

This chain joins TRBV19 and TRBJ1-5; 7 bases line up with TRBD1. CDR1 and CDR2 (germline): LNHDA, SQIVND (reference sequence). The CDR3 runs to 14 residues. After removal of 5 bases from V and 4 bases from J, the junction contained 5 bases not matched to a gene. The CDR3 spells CASSPWTGNQPQHF. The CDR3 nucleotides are TGTGCCAGTAGTCCCTGGACAGGAAATCAGCCCCAGCATTTT.

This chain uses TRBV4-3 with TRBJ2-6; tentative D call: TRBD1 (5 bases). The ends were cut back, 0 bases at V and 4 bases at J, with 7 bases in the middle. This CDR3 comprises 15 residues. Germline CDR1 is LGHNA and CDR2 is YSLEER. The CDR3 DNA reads TGCGCCAGCAGCCAAGACCGACAGGGGGCCAACGTCCTGACTTTC. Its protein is CASSQDRQGANVLTF.

In DNA form, the CDR3 reads TGTGCCAGTACCCCCAGTCGAGGCTCCTACAATGAGCAGTTCTTC. This sequence encodes CASTPSRGSYNEQFF. The V call is TRBV19, the J call TRBJ2-1, with D unclear. Trimming took off 7 bases at V and 0 bases at J, with 13 bases between the two ends. The CDR3 is 15 residues long. Germline V lookup: CDR1 LNHDA, CDR2 SQIVND (reference sequence). Based on the CDR3 plus reference TRBV19 and TRBJ2-1, the full variable domain is DGGITQSPKYLFRKEGQNVTLSCEQNLNHDAMYWYRQDPGQGLRLIYYSQIVNDFQKGDIAEGYSVSREKKESFPLTVTSAQKNPTAFYLCASTPSRGSYNEQFFGPGTRLTVL.

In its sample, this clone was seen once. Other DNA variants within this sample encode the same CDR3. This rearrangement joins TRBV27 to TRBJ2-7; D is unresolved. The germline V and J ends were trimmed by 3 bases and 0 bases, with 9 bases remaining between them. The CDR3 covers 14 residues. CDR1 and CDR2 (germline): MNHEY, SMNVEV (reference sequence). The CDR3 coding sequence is TGTGCCAGCAGTTTTGGTGGAGCCTCCTACGAGCAGTACTTC. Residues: CASSFGGASYEQYF.

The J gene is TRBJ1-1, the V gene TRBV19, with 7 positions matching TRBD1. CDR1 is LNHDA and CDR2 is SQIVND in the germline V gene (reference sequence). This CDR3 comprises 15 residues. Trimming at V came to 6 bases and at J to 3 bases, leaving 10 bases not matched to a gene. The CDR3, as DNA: TGTGCCAGTAGCAATGGTGTAGGGGGCTACACTGAAGCTTTCTTT. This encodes CASSNGVGGYTEAFF.

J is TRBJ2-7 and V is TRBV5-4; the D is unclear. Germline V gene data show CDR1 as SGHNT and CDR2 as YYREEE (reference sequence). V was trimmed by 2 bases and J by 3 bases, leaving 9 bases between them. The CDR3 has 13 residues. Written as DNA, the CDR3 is TGTGCCAGCAGCTTAGTGACAAACTACGAGCAGTACTTC. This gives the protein CASSLVTNYEQYF.

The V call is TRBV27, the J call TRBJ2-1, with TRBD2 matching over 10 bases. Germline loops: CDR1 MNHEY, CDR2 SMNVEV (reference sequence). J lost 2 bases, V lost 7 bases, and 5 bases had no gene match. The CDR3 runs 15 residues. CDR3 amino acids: CASTLSGGAYNEQFF. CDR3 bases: TGTGCCAGCACCCTAAGCGGGGGGGCCTACAATGAGCAGTTCTTC.

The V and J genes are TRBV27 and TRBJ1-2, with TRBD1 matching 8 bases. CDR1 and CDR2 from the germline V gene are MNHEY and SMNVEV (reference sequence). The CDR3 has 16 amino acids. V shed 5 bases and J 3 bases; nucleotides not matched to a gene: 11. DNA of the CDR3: TGTGCCAGCAGTCCACGACAGGGGAGAGGGGACTATGGCTACACCTTC. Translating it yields CASSPRQGRGDYGYTF.

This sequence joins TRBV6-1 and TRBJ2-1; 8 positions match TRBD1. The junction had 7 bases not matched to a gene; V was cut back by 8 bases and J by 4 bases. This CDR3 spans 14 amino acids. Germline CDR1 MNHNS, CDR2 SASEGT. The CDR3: CASRDRGVYNEQFF. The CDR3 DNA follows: TGTGCCAGCCGAGACAGGGGCGTTTACAATGAGCAGTTCTTC.

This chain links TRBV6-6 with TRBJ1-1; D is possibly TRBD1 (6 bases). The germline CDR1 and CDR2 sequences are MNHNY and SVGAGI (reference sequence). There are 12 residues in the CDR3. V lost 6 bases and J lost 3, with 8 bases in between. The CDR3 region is CASRAGDTEAFF. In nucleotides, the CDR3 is TGTGCCAGCAGGGCAGGGGACACTGAAGCTTTCTTT.

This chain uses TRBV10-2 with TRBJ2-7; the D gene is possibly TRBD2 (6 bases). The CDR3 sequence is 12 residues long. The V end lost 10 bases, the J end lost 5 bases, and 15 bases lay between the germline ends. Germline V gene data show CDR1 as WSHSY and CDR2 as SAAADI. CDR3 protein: CATGVGVDEQYF. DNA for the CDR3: TGCGCCACGGGGGTGGGGGTGGACGAGCAGTACTTC.

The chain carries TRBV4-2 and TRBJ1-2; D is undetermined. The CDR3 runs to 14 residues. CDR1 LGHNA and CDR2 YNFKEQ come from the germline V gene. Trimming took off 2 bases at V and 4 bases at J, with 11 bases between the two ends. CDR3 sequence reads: CASSQRQVSYGYTF. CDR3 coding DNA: TGTGCCAGCAGCCAACGTCAGGTCAGCTATGGCTACACCTTC.

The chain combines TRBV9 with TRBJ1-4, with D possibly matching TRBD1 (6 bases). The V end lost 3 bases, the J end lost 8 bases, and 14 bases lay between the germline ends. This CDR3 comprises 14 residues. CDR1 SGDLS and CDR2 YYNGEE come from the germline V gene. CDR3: CASSAQGLEEKLFF. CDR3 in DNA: TGTGCCAGCAGCGCTCAGGGGCTGGAGGAAAAACTGTTTTTT.

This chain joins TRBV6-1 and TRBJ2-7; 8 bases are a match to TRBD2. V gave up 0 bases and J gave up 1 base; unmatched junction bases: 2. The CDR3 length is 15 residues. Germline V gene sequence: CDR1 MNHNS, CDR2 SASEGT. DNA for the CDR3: TGTGCCAGCAGTGAAGCCCGGGGGGGTTCCTACGAGCAGTACTTC. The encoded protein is CASSEARGGSYEQYF.

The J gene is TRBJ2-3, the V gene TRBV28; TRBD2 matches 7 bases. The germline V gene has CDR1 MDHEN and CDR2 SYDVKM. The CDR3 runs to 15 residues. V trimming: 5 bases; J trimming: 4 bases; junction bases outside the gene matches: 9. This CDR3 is CASSESGDDADTQYF. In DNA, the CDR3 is TGTGCCAGCAGTGAGAGCGGGGACGACGCAGATACGCAGTATTTT. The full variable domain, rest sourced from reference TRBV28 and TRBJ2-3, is DVKVTQSSRYLVKRTGEKVFLECVQDMDHENMFWYRQDPGLGLRLIYFSYDVKMKEKGDIPEGYSVSREKKERFSLILESASTNQTSMYLCASSESGDDADTQYFGPGTRLTVL.

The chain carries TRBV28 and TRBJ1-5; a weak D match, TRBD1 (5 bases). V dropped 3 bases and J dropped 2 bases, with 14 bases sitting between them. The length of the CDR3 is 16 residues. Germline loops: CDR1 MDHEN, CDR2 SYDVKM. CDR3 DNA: TGTGCCAGCAGTTTGTTCACCGGCAGGGGCAATCAGCCCCAGCATTTT. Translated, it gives CASSLFTGRGNQPQHF.

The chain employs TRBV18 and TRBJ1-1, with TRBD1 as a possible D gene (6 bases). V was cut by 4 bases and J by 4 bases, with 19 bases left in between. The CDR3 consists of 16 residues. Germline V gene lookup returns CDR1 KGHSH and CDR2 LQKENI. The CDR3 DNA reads TGTGCCAGCTCACTCAAATGGCCGGACAGTCCCACTGAAGCTTTCTTT. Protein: CASSLKWPDSPTEAFF.

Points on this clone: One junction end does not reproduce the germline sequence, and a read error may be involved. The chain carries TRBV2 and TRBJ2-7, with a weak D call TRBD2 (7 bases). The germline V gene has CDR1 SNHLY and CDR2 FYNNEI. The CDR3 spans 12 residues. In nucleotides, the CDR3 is TGTGCCAGCATTACGGGGGGCTACGAGCAGCACTTC. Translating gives CASITGGYEQHF.